Detailed here is one T cell receptor (beta chain). Its antigen is still unknown. Reverse transcription of all isolated RNA meant that expressed TCRB transcripts were sequenced. Assay: immunoSEQ multiplex PCR; the TCRdb copy retains only in-frame clones and omits some. The table records more than 250,000 clones, about 20% of them present only once. The data were taken from a study of beta chain features in type 1 diabetes. The V gene's germline CDR1 is SNHLY and CDR2 FYNNEI. The CDR3 is made up of 13 amino acids. Between the trimmed V and J ends, which lost 4 bases and 6 bases, there was a span of 9 bases. Study-level results: All four CD4+ subsets of Type 1 diabetes patients contained TCRB CDR3s that were moderately but significantly shorter.

The rearrangement links TRBV2 to TRBJ2-2; the D gene is possibly TRBD1 (5 bases). The clonotype was recovered from a woman in her forties with type 1 diabetes. The specimen sequenced was naive CD4+ T cells from blood. DNA of the CDR3: TGTGCCAGCAGTGTTAGGGGATCCGGGGAGCTGTTTTTT. Translated, it gives CASSVRGSGELFF.